A single sample is the source of the 32 T cell receptor beta chains below, sequenced in a study of Ad26.COV2.S vaccination and SARS-CoV-2 variants. Treatment denoted: some 20 received Ad26.COV2.S at low or high dose, single or two shots; about 5 received placebo; per-sample allocation not given. Collection of the samples took place on day 63 after the first injection of vaccine or placebo. The assay was immunoSEQ multiplex PCR, and TCRdb's table has in-frame clones only and misses some. Here the sample spans 300,000 to 400,000 clones, roughly 80% being singletons. Sequenced material: peripheral blood, taken in a trial of Ad26.COV2.S vaccine versus placebo. Every receptor here comes from a person aged 18 to 59 who received the Ad26.COV2.S COVID-19 vaccine or a placebo.

This chain joins TRBV6-1 and TRBJ2-1, with 8 bases identical to TRBD2. V shed 0 bases and J 2 bases; nucleotides not matched to a gene: 3. Per the germline V gene, CDR1 is MNHNS and CDR2 is SASEGT. The length of the CDR3 is 16 residues. The CDR3 spells CASSEATGGTYNEQFF. In DNA, the CDR3 is TGTGCCAGCAGTGAAGCGACGGGGGGGACCTACAATGAGCAGTTCTTC.

This chain links TRBV5-1 with TRBJ2-7, with 9 bases fitting TRBD1. Trimming took 4 bases from V and 4 from J; bases not matched to a gene: 9. In germline, CDR1 is SGHRS, CDR2 YFSETQ. The CDR3 has 15 residues. In DNA form, the CDR3 reads TGCGCCAGCAGCCCTGACAGGGGGGGAGGATACGAGCAGTACTTC. Translated: CASSPDRGGGYEQYF.

This clone was recorded only once. The chain joins TRBV11-2 to TRBJ2-7; D possibly uses TRBD1 or TRBD2 (5 bases each). This CDR3 spans 14 amino acids. V lost 5 bases and J lost 6, with 17 bases in between. Germline V CDR1 and CDR2: SGHAT, FQNNGV. The CDR3 coding sequence is TGTGCCAGCAGCCGTCGGGACCCTCAGAGCGAGCAGTACTTC. Its protein is CASSRRDPQSEQYF.

V gene TRBV10-3 combines with J gene TRBJ2-7; no reliable D call. The CDR3 is made up of 11 amino acids. Trimming shortened V by 4 bases and J by 3 bases, and 4 bases separated the two germline ends. Germline values: CDR1 ENHRY, CDR2 SYGVKD. This chain's CDR3 is CAISGGYEQYF. The CDR3 bases are TGTGCCATCAGTGGGGGCTACGAGCAGTACTTC.

V gene TRBV6-5 combines with J gene TRBJ2-7, with D possibly TRBD1 on 5 matching bases. Germline V gene lookup returns CDR1 MNHEY and CDR2 SVGAGI. Trimming left V 4 bases short and J 2 bases short, with 12 bases between. The CDR3 is 14 amino acids. CDR3 region: CASSSDSSTYEQYF. CDR3 bases: TGTGCCAGCAGTTCCGACAGCAGTACCTACGAGCAGTACTTC.

The J gene is TRBJ1-1, the V gene TRBV4-1; 8 nucleotides match TRBD1. This CDR3 is built from 16 residues. Germline V gene sequence: CDR1 MGHRA, CDR2 YSYEKL. V gave up 3 bases and J gave up 1 base; unmatched junction bases: 7. The CDR3 reads CASSHNTGQGNTEAFF. Here the CDR3 DNA reads TGCGCCAGCAGCCATAACACCGGACAGGGGAACACTGAAGCTTTCTTT.

The V and J genes are TRBV7-3 and TRBJ2-3; the D is unclear. Germline values: CDR1 SGHTA, CDR2 FQGTGA. Deletions cut 0 bases from V and 0 bases from J, with 7 bases between. This CDR3 comprises 15 residues. The CDR3 here is CASSLTRSSTDTQYF. DNA for the CDR3: TGTGCCAGCAGCTTAACACGTTCTAGCACAGATACGCAGTATTTT.

This chain uses TRBV9 with TRBJ2-3; 7 nucleotides align to TRBD1. Losses at the gene ends were 8 bases for V and 7 bases for J; bases not matched to a gene: 13. The CDR3 sequence is 14 residues long. The germline V gene has CDR1 SGDLS and CDR2 YYNGEE. The CDR3 loop is CASNRDSFLYTQYF. The CDR3 bases are TGTGCCAGTAACCGGGACAGCTTCCTTTATACGCAGTATTTT.

The rearrangement joins TRBV5-1 to TRBJ2-7, with 11 positions matching TRBD2. Germline loops: CDR1 SGHRS, CDR2 YFSETQ. This CDR3 is 15 amino acids long. The junction had 3 bases not matched to a gene; V was cut back by 4 bases and J by 0 bases. Here the CDR3 DNA reads TGCGCCAGCAGCATCACTAGCGGGGGCTCCTACGAGCAGTACTTC. This gives the protein CASSITSGGSYEQYF.

This clone was found once. This sequence joins TRBV19 and TRBJ2-1; D unresolved. Germline loops: CDR1 LNHDA, CDR2 SQIVND (reference sequence). The germline V and J ends were trimmed by 5 bases and 2 bases, with 13 bases remaining between them. This CDR3 spans 15 amino acids. CDR3 coding DNA: TGTGCCAGTAGTCCCTCGGACGGAGCCTACAATGAGCAGTTCTTC. This encodes CASSPSDGAYNEQFF.

The rearrangement joins TRBV30 to TRBJ1-1; maybe TRBD1 (5 bases). Looked up from germline, CDR1 is GTSNPN and CDR2 is SVGIG (reference sequence). The V and J ends lost 1 base and 5 bases respectively, with 17 bases between them. This CDR3 is 15 amino acids long. In nucleotides, the CDR3 is TGTGCCTGGAGTGGGGCAGGGCGAATAGAAACTGAAGCTTTCTTT. Residues: CAWSGAGRIETEAFF.

This rearrangement joins TRBV7-9 to TRBJ1-6; perhaps TRBD1 as D (6 bases). This CDR3 has 14 residues. V was shortened by 4 bases and J by 7 bases, with 11 bases between the two germline ends. Germline V gene lookup returns CDR1 SEHNR and CDR2 FQNEAQ (reference sequence). Here the CDR3 reads CASSSQGSNSPLHF. DNA of the CDR3: TGTGCCAGCAGCTCTCAGGGGAGCAATTCACCCCTCCACTTT.

The chain has TRBV3-1 (or the pseudogene TRBV3-2) and TRBJ2-1; 11 bases map to TRBD2. This CDR3 is built from 16 residues. Germline CDR1 and CDR2: LGHDT and YNNKEL (reference sequence). The V and J ends lost 5 bases and 3 bases, in that order; junction bases with no gene match: 6. The DNA for the CDR3 is TGTGCCAGCAGCTTCTTAGCGGGGGGGGGCTACAATGAGCAGTTCTTC. The encoded protein is CASSFLAGGGYNEQFF.

This clone has only a few counts. The chain has TRBV18 and TRBJ1-1; D is uncertain. The germline V and J ends were trimmed by 1 base and 3 bases, with 9 bases remaining between them. Germline CDR1 KGHSH, CDR2 LQKENI. The CDR3 runs to 14 residues. CDR3: CASSPLKGDTEAFF. The CDR3 DNA is TGTGCCAGCTCACCACTTAAGGGAGACACTGAAGCTTTCTTT.

The chain employs TRBV4-1 and TRBJ2-7; a weak D match, TRBD1 (6 bases). Trimming stripped 1 base from V and 3 bases from J, with 10 bases between. The germline V gene has CDR1 MGHRA and CDR2 YSYEKL. The CDR3 is 14 residues long. The CDR3 DNA follows: TGCGCCAGCAGCCAAGCAGGGGTGTTCTACGAGCAGTACTTC. As protein: CASSQAGVFYEQYF.

The chain employs TRBV18 and TRBJ2-2; possible D gene TRBD2, 6 bases. The ends were cut back, 3 bases at V and 0 bases at J, with 17 bases in the middle. There are 18 residues in the CDR3. CDR1 is KGHSH and CDR2 is LQKENI in the germline V gene. In nucleotides, the CDR3 is TGTGCCAGCTCACCGGCCGTCGGGGGTACTACGAACACCGGGGAGCTGTTTTTT. Amino acids: CASSPAVGGTTNTGELFF.

This rearrangement joins TRBV11-2 to TRBJ2-7, with 9 bases matching TRBD1. CDR1 is SGHAT, CDR2 FQNNGV, per germline. J gave up 2 bases and V 5 bases, and 10 bases lay outside the gene matches. There are 16 residues in the CDR3. The CDR3 coding sequence is TGTGCCAGCAGCCCTGTTGGGAGGACAGGGGCCTACGAGCAGTACTTC. This gives the protein CASSPVGRTGAYEQYF.

The rearrangement links TRBV12-3 or TRBV12-4 to TRBJ1-1; unclear D gene. The CDR3 extends over 11 amino acids. V lost 3 bases to trimming and J lost 11 bases, with 10 bases between them. The CDR3 coding sequence is TGTGCCAGCAGTTTGGAGACCGGGGCTTTCTTT. Translation gives CASSLETGAFF.

This chain uses TRBV30 with TRBJ1-3; maybe TRBD1 (5 bases). This CDR3 region has 14 residues. Germline V gives CDR1 GTSNPN, CDR2 SVGIG (reference sequence). Trimming took off 2 bases at V and 0 bases at J, with 8 bases between the two ends. The CDR3 region has the DNA TGTGCCTGGAGTCCAGGGACCTCTGGAAACACCATATATTTT. Its translation: CAWSPGTSGNTIYF.

V gene TRBV7-2 combines with J gene TRBJ2-7; no definite D call. Germline-derived CDR1 and CDR2 are SGHTA and FQGNSA. V lost 1 base to trimming and J lost 0 bases, with 7 bases between them. The CDR3 consists of 14 residues. This chain's CDR3 is CASSLVGSSYEQYF. The CDR3 nucleotides read TGTGCCAGCAGCTTAGTGGGCAGCTCCTACGAGCAGTACTTC. Full variable domain (missing parts from reference TRBV7-2 and TRBJ2-7): GAGVSQSPSNKVTEKGKDVELRCDPISGHTALYWYRQSLGQGLEFLIYFQGNSAPDKSGLPSDRFSAERTGGSVSTLTIQRTQQEDSAVYLCASSLVGSSYEQYFGPGTRLTVT.

The V call is TRBV4-2, the J call TRBJ2-7, with 8 bases aligning to TRBD1. The CDR3 contains 15 residues. The V and J ends lost 0 bases and 2 bases, in that order; junction bases with no gene match: 3. Germline V lookup: CDR1 LGHNA, CDR2 YNFKEQ. CDR3 DNA sequence: TGTGCCAGCAGCCAAGAAACACAGGGGGCCTACGAGCAGTACTTC. Its translation: CASSQETQGAYEQYF.

The rearrangement links TRBV28 to TRBJ1-2; TRBD1 matches 9 bases. Germline assignment: CDR1 MDHEN and CDR2 SYDVKM. The CDR3 sequence is 13 residues long. Germline trimming cut 8 bases from V and 7 bases from J; bases unmatched to any gene: 8. CDR3 sequence (DNA): TGTGCCAGCGGCTCGGACAGGGGAAGTGGCTACACCTTC. Residues: CASGSDRGSGYTF.

The V and J genes are TRBV28 and TRBJ2-7; TRBD1 matches at 8 bases. The CDR3 is made up of 15 amino acids. J lost 4 bases, V lost 7 bases, and 12 bases had no gene match. Germline CDR1 is MDHEN and CDR2 is SYDVKM. The CDR3 nucleotides are TGTGCCAGCACTGAAGGGGGACAGGATATTTACGAGCAGTACTTC. Its translation: CASTEGGQDIYEQYF.

The genes are TRBV5-1 and TRBJ2-3, with 7 bases lining up with TRBD2. The CDR3 has 15 residues. V trimming: 0 bases; J trimming: 2 bases; junction bases outside the gene matches: 3. Germline assignment: CDR1 SGHRS and CDR2 YFSETQ. As DNA, the CDR3 is TGCGCCAGCAGCTTGGTAGGGACTAACACAGATACGCAGTATTTT. Protein product: CASSLVGTNTDTQYF.

The V and J genes are TRBV2 and TRBJ1-1; 10 nucleotides match TRBD1. Germline V CDR1 and CDR2: SNHLY, FYNNEI. The CDR3 contains 15 residues. V lost 4 bases, J lost 5 bases, and 7 bases stayed unmatched. In nucleotides, the CDR3 is TGTGCCAGCAGTGGTGACAGGGGGCGAGGGACTGAAGCTTTCTTT. Amino acids: CASSGDRGRGTEAFF.

This chain connects TRBV24-1 to TRBJ2-3; no reliable D call. Trimming shortened V by 3 bases and J by 0 bases, and 12 bases separated the two germline ends. The CDR3 is 16 residues long. Germline assignment: CDR1 KGHDR and CDR2 SFDVKD. Here the CDR3 reads CATSDRSAPSTDTQYF. CDR3 in DNA: TGTGCCACCAGTGATCGTTCAGCACCTAGCACAGATACGCAGTATTTT.

The chain recombines TRBV7-2 with TRBJ1-2; TRBD1 matches at 7 bases. Germline V gene sequence: CDR1 SGHTA, CDR2 FQGNSA. V trimming: 5 bases; J trimming: 3 bases; junction bases outside the gene matches: 6. This CDR3 contains 14 residues. The CDR3 DNA reads TGTGCCAGCAGCCCAAACAGGGGTGACTATGGCTACACCTTC. Translating it yields CASSPNRGDYGYTF.

This chain connects TRBV19 to TRBJ1-5, with D perhaps matching TRBD1 (5 bases). The CDR3 spans 17 residues. Germline CDR1 is LNHDA and CDR2 is SQIVND (reference sequence). Trimming stripped 3 bases from V and 7 bases from J, with 22 bases between. The CDR3 coding sequence is TGTGCCAGTAGTATCGGGCAGGGCCCTACCAAGCACCAGCCCCAGCATTTT. The encoded protein is CASSIGQGPTKHQPQHF.

This sequence joins TRBV18 and TRBJ2-5; 10 bases fit TRBD2. There are 14 residues in the CDR3. V lost 5 bases to trimming and J lost 5 bases; unmatched junction nucleotides: 5. CDR1 and CDR2 (germline): KGHSH, LQKENI. The CDR3 reads CASSLAGGEETQYF. Written as DNA, the CDR3 is TGTGCCAGCTCATTAGCGGGGGGCGAGGAGACCCAGTACTTC. The full variable domain, in which reference TRBV18 and TRBJ2-5 provide the parts outside the CDR3, is NAGVMQNPRHLVRRRGQEARLRCSPMKGHSHVYWYRQLPEEGLKFMVYLQKENIIDESGMPKERFSAEFPKEGPSILRIQQVVRGDSAAYFCASSLAGGEETQYFGPGTRLLVL.

In this sample, this clone turned up once. CDR3 sequence reads: CASSSGVGGAFPQHF. CDR3 nucleotides: TGTGCCAGCAGCTCAGGGGTGGGGGGTGCGTTTCCCCAGCATTTT. The chain links TRBV9 to TRBJ1-5; possibly TRBD1 for D (6 bases). Trimming took off 4 bases at V and 10 bases at J, with 21 bases between the two ends. From germline, CDR1 is SGDLS and CDR2 YYNGEE. The CDR3 loop spans 15 amino acids.

The chain recombines TRBV2 with TRBJ2-2; TRBD1 aligns across 7 bases. The CDR3 has 15 residues. With V trimmed by 5 bases and J by 4 bases, 7 bases remained unmatched. The germline gives CDR1 SNHLY, CDR2 FYNNEI. CDR3 nucleotides: TGTGCCAGCAGTAAAACAGGGGTGGGCACCGGGGAGCTGTTTTTT. Translating it yields CASSKTGVGTGELFF.

The chain is built from TRBV7-9 and TRBJ2-3; no clear D. The CDR3 has 14 amino acids. Germline lookup yields CDR1 SEHNR and CDR2 FQNEAQ (reference sequence). Deletions cut 5 bases from V and 2 bases from J, with 11 bases between. CDR3: CASSGDFYTDTQYF. The CDR3 bases are TGTGCCAGCAGCGGTGACTTTTACACAGATACGCAGTATTTT.